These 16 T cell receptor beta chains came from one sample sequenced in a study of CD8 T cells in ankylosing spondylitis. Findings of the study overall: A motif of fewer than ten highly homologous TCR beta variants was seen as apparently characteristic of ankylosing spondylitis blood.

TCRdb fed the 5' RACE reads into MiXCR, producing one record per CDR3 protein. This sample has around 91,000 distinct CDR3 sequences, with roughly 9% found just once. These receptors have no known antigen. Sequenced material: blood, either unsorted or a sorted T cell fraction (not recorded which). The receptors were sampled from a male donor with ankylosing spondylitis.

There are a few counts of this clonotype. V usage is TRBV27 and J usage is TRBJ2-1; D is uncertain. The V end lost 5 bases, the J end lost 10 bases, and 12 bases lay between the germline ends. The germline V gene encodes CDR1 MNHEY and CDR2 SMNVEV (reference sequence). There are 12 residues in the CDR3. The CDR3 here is CASSPPSSEQFF. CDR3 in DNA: TGTGCCAGCAGTCCTCCCTCCTCCGAGCAGTTCTTC.

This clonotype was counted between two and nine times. The CDR3, as DNA: TGTGCCAGCAGTTTTCCGACTAGCGCAGTCGATGAGCAGTTCTTC. Amino acid sequence: CASSFPTSAVDEQFF. The chain employs TRBV12-3 or TRBV12-4 and TRBJ2-1; 8 positions agree with TRBD2. Unmatched junction bases numbered 9, after V lost 3 bases and J lost 8 bases. The CDR3 extends over 15 amino acids.

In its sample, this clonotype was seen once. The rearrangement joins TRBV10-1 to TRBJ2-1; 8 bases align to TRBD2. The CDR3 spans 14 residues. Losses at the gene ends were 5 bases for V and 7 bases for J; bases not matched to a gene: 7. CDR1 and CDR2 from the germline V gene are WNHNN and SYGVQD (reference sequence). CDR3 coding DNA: TGCGCCAGCAGTCCCAGCGGGAGAGTAAATGAGCAGTTCTTC. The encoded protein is CASSPSGRVNEQFF.

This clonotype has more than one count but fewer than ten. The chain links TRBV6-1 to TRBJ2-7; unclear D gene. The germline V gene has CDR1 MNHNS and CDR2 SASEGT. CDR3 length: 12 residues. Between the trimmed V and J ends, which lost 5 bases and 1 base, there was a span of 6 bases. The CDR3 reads CASSLPSYEQYV. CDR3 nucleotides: TGTGCCAGCAGTCTTCCGTCCTACGAGCAGTACGTC.

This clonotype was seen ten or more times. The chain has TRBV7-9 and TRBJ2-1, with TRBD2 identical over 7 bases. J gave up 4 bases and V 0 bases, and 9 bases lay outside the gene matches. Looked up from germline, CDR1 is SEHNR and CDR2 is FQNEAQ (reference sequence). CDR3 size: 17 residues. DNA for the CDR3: TGTGCCAGCAGCTTAGCGCTAAGGCTAGCGGCTTACAATGAGCAGTTCTTC. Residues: CASSLALRLAAYNEQFF.

The CDR3 bases are TGTGCCACCAGCGCTGAGACTAGCGGGGGATACAATGAGCAGTTCTTC. The encoded protein is CATSAETSGGYNEQFF. V usage is TRBV15 and J usage is TRBJ2-1, with 12 bases matching TRBD2. The germline V gene has CDR1 LNHNV and CDR2 YYDKDF (reference sequence). CDR3 size: 16 residues. Trimming removed 5 bases from V and 4 bases from J; junction bases left unmatched: 6.

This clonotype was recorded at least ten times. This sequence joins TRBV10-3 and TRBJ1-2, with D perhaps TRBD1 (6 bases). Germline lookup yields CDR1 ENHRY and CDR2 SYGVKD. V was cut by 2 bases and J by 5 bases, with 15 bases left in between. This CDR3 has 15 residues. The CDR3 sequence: CAISEPEGGIYGYTF. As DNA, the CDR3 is TGTGCCATCAGTGAGCCCGAGGGGGGAATATATGGCTACACCTTC.

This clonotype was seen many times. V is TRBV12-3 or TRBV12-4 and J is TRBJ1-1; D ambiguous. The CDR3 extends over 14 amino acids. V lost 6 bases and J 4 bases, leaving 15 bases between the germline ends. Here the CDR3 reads CASRPRSFGTEAFF. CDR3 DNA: TGTGCCAGCAGGCCACGGTCCTTCGGCACTGAAGCTTTCTTT.

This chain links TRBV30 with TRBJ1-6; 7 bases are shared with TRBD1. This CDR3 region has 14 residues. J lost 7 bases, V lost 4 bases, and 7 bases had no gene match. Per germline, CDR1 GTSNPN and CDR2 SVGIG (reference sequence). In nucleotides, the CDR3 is TGTGCCTGGATCCCCGGACAGGAGAATTCACCCCTCCACTTT. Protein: CAWIPGQENSPLHF.

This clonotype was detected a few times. The CDR3 is CAWSNTPGYNEQFF. The CDR3 coding sequence is TGTGCCTGGAGTAACACTCCCGGCTACAATGAGCAGTTCTTC. The chain carries TRBV30 and TRBJ2-1; D is ambiguous. Trimming shortened V by 2 bases and J by 3 bases, and 11 bases separated the two germline ends. Per germline, CDR1 GTSNPN and CDR2 SVGIG (reference sequence). This CDR3 is built from 14 residues.

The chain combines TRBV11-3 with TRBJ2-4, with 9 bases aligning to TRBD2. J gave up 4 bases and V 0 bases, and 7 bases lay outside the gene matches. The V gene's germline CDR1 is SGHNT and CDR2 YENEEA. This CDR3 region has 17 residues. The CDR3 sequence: CASSLDRASGGKNIQYF. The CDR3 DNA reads TGTGCCAGCAGCTTAGATCGGGCCAGCGGGGGGAAAAACATTCAGTACTTC.

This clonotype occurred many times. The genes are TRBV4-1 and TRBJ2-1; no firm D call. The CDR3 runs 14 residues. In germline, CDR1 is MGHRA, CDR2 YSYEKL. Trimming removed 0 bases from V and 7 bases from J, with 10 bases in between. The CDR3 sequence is CASSQDNYINEQFF. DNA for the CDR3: TGCGCCAGCAGCCAAGATAACTATATAAATGAGCAGTTCTTC.

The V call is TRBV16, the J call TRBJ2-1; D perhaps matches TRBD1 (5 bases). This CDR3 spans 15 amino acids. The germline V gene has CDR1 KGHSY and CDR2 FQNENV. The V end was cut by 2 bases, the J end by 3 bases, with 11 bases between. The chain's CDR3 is CASSQRSGIYNEQFF. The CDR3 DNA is TGTGCCAGCAGCCAACGGTCAGGGATCTACAATGAGCAGTTCTTC.

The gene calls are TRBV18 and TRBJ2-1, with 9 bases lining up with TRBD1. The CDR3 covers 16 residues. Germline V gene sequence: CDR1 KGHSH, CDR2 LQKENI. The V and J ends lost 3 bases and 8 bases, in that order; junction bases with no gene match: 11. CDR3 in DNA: TGTGCCAGCTCACCCGAAAACAGGGGGCTTAACTATGAGCAGTTCTTC. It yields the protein CASSPENRGLNYEQFF.

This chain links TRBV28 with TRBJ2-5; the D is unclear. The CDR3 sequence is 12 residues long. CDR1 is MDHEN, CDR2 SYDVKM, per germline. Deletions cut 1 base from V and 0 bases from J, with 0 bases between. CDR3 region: CASSLYQETQYF. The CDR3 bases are TGTGCCAGCAGTTTATACCAAGAGACCCAGTACTTC.

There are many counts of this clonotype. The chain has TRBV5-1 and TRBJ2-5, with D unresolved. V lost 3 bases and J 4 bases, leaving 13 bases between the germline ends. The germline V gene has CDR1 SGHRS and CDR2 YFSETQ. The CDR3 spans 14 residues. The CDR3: CASSYYTLGETQYF. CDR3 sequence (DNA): TGCGCCAGCAGCTACTACACCTTGGGAGAGACCCAGTACTTC.